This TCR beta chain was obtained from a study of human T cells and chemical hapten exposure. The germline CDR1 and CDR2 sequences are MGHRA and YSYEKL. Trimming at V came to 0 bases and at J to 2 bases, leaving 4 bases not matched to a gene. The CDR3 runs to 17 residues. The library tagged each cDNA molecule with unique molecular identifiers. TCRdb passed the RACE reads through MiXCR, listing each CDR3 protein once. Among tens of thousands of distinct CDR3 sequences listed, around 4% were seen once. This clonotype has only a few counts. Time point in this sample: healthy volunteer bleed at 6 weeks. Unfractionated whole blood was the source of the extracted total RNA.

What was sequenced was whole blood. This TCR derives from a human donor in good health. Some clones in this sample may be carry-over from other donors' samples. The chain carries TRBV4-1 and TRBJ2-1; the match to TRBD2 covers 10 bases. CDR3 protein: CASSQEGLAETYNEQFF. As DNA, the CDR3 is TGCGCCAGCAGCCAAGAAGGACTAGCGGAGACCTACAATGAGCAGTTCTTC.